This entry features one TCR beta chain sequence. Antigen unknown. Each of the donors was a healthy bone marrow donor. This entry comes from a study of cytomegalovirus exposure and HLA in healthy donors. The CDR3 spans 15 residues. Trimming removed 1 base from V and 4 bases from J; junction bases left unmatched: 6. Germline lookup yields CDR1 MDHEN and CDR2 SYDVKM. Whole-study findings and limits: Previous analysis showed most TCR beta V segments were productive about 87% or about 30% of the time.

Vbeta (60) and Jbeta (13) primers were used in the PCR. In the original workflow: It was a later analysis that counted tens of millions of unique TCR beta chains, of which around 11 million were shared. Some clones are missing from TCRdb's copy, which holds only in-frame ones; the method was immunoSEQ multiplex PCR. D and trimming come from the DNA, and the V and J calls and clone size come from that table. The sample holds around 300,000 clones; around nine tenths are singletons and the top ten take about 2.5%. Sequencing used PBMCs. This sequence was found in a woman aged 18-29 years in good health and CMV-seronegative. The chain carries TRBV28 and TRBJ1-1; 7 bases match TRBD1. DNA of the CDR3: TGTGCCAGCAGTTTATTCACCCCAGGGGGCACTGAAGCTTTCTTT. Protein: CASSLFTPGGTEAFF.